These T cell receptor beta chains were read from a single sample in a study of response to subunit inactivated influenza vaccine. Using its own MiXCR run on the RT-PCR reads, TCRdb lists one record per CDR3 protein. The data contain 650,000 to 800,000 distinct CDR3 sequences, about 18% of them singletons. Material: PBMCs from blood, obtained about 5 days after vaccination. These receptors all stem from a man aged 45-65 years who received an inactivated influenza vaccine. CDR3s include the opening cysteine and the closing phenylalanine or tryptophan. The D gene is left open where the match is weak. The listing skips clone size in some rows; elsewhere it reads once, few, many or a size class.

NA	NA	TRBJ2-3	TRBV12-5	TGTGCTAGTGGTTCTAGCACGGCGCAGTATTTT	CASGSSTAQYF
TRBD2	few	TRBJ2-3	TRBV20-1	TGCAGTGCTAGACTAGCGGGGTTGGATACGCAGTATTTT	CSARLAGLDTQYF
TRBD2	NA	TRBJ2-1	TRBV2	TGTGCCAGCAGAGGCCCGGGAGGGTTTGACAATGAGCAGTTCTTC	CASRGPGGFDNEQFF
NA	few	TRBJ1-5	TRBV4-3	TGCGCCAGCAGCCAAGACGGGACGCGTCCGAATCAGCCCCAGCATTTT	CASSQDGTRPNQPQHF
NA	NA	TRBJ2-6	TRBV7-3	TGTGCCAGCAGCTTAGGGACCTCTGGGGCCAACGTCCTGACTTTC	CASSLGTSGANVLTF
NA	NA	TRBJ1-5	TRBV29-1	TGCAGTGCCATACAAGAGCTCAATCAGCCCCAGCATTTT	CSAIQELNQPQHF
NA	few	TRBJ2-2	TRBV20-1	TGCAGCCTGGGCCATGCGAACACCGGGGAGCTGTTTTTT	CSLGHANTGELFF
NA	few	TRBJ1-2	TRBV24-1	TGTGCCACCAGTGATTCGGCTAACTATGGCTACACCTTC	CATSDSANYGYTF
NA	few	TRBJ1-2	TRBV7-2	TGTGCCAGCAGTTCAGGACCGACAAATGGCTACACCTTC	CASSSGPTNGYTF
NA	NA	TRBJ1-2	TRBV7-9	TGTGCCAGCAGCTTAGCCTGGGCGCTTAACTATGGCTACACCTTC	CASSLAWALNYGYTF
NA	NA	TRBJ2-1	TRBV4-3	TGCGCCAGCAGCCAAGACAGGGGGGCGGTTGAGCAGTTCTTC	CASSQDRGAVEQFF
TRBD2	few	TRBJ2-1	TRBV20-1	TGCAGTGCTCCCCCCGGGGGGGCCTACAATGAGCAGTTCTTC	CSAPPGGAYNEQFF
NA	NA	TRBJ2-1	TRBV20-1	TGCAGTGCTCAGAGCCCTAGCAGAGCCTACAATGAGCAGTTCTTC	CSAQSPSRAYNEQFF
NA	NA	TRBJ2-2	TRBV20-1	TGCAGTGCTCGCAAGGGACGAGGGGCTGCCGGGGAGCTGTTTTTT	CSARKGRGAAGELFF
NA	NA	TRBJ2-7	TRBV24-1	TGTGCCACCAGTGATCGGGACGGCTCCTACGAGCAGTACTTC	CATSDRDGSYEQYF
TRBD2	once	TRBJ2-7	TRBV28	TGTGCCAGCAGTCCACACCCAACTAGCGGGAGGGGATCCTACGAGCAGTACTTC	CASSPHPTSGRGSYEQYF
TRBD2	few	TRBJ2-2	TRBV5-1	TGCGCCAGCAGCTTGGCCGGGCTAGCGGGGCTCACCGGGGAGCTGTTTTTT	CASSLAGLAGLTGELFF
NA	NA	TRBJ2-3	TRBV27	TGTGCCAGCACCACTCATAACAGGGTTACGCAGTATTTT	CASTTHNRVTQYF
TRBD2	many	TRBJ2-1	TRBV4-3	TGCGCCAGCAGCCAAGATCGGGTTTTAGCGGGAGCTGAGCAGTTCTTC	CASSQDRVLAGAEQFF
NA	NA	TRBJ2-3	TRBV2	TGTGCCAGCAGTGAAGGAGGGGGGCAGTATTTT	CASSEGGGQYF
NA	NA	TRBJ2-6	TRBV10-3	TGTGCCATCAGTGAGTCCGCAGGCCGACGGCCCGCCGGGGCCAACGTCCTGACTTTC	CAISESAGRRPAGANVLTF
NA	few	TRBJ2-2	TRBV6-1	TGTGCCAGCAGAAGGGACATCGCAACGGGGGAGCTGTTTTTT	CASRRDIATGELFF
NA	many	TRBJ2-5	TRBV29-1	TGCAGCGTTGTGCCGGGGTCCCAAGAGACCCAGTACTTC	CSVVPGSQETQYF
TRBD1	NA	TRBJ2-5	TRBV12-3/TRBV12-4	TGTGCCAGCAGTTTAGGAGGGGGCGAGAGAGAGACCCAGTACTTC	CASSLGGGERETQYF
NA	few	TRBJ1-2	TRBV6-5	TGTGCCAGCAGTTACTCGTCAAGAATCACGGGAGGCTACACCTTC	CASSYSSRITGGYTF
TRBD1	NA	TRBJ1-5	TRBV7-2	TGTGCCAGCAGCTCAGGACAGGGACTAGTCAATCAGCCCCAGCATTTT	CASSSGQGLVNQPQHF
TRBD1	NA	TRBJ2-3	TRBV20-1	TGCAGTGCAAACGGACAGGGCTTGGGTAAAGATACGCAGTATTTT	CSANGQGLGKDTQYF
NA	few	TRBJ2-2	TRBV20-1	TGCAGTGCTAGAGCTCAACTAGGGGGTCGACCCGGGGAGCTGTTTTTT	CSARAQLGGRPGELFF
NA	few	TRBJ2-1	TRBV20-1	TGCAGTGCTAGGAGCGGCGGGGCCAACTACAATGAGCAGTTCTTC	CSARSGGANYNEQFF
NA	NA	TRBJ2-3	TRBV11-1	TGTGCCAGCACCGCGGACTTTTTCCCAGATACGCAGTATTTT	CASTADFFPDTQYF
TRBD2	few	TRBJ2-1	TRBV20-1	TGCAGTGCTAGACTAGCGGGAGGGCCACGGGGTGAGCAGTTCTTC	CSARLAGGPRGEQFF
NA	few	TRBJ2-3	TRBV6-1	TGTGCCAGCAATCAGCCAGGAAGCACAGATACGCAGTATTTT	CASNQPGSTDTQYF
TRBD2	NA	TRBJ2-1	TRBV4-2	TGTGCCAGCAGCCAAGAATATCTAGCGGGAGGGCAGAATGAGCAGTTCTTC	CASSQEYLAGGQNEQFF
TRBD2	NA	TRBJ2-1	TRBV3-1	TGTGCCAGCACCTTGCACTCGTGGACTAGCACGGTCGATGAGCAGTTCTTC	CASTLHSWTSTVDEQFF
NA	few	TRBJ2-4	TRBV7-8	TGTGCCAGCAGCTTATATGACAGAAACATTCAGTACTTC	CASSLYDRNIQYF
NA	few	TRBJ2-7	TRBV7-2	TGTGCCAGCAGCTTAAGTCGGGCGACCTACGAGCAGTACTTC	CASSLSRATYEQYF
TRBD1	NA	TRBJ2-1	TRBV20-1	TGCAGTGCTCCAGACAGGGGGCCATACAATGAGCAGTTCTTC	CSAPDRGPYNEQFF
TRBD2	NA	TRBJ2-7	TRBV4-3	TGCGCCAGCAGCCAAGGGTGGGGCTATGGGACTAGCGGCTACGAGCAGTACTTC	CASSQGWGYGTSGYEQYF
NA	few	TRBJ1-2	TRBV4-2	TGTGCCAGCAGCCAAGAGGTGGATGGCTACACCTTC	CASSQEVDGYTF
TRBD1	many	TRBJ2-2	TRBV12-3/TRBV12-4	TGTGCCAGCAGACACCGAAAAAGGGACAGGGGTACCGGGGAGCTGTTTTTT	CASRHRKRDRGTGELFF
NA	many	TRBJ2-1	TRBV15	TGTGCCACCAGCAGATCCCCCTCTCCTAGCGCTCCCTACAATGAGCAGTTCTTC	CATSRSPSPSAPYNEQFF
TRBD1	few	TRBJ2-5	TRBV3-1	TGTGCCAGCAGCCTCGCCGGGACAGGGGACAGGGAGACCCAGTACTTC	CASSLAGTGDRETQYF
TRBD1	NA	TRBJ2-7	TRBV5-1	TGCGCCAGCAGCTCCCCATGGGACAGGGGTATGAACGAGCAGTACTTC	CASSSPWDRGMNEQYF
NA	few	TRBJ1-2	TRBV10-2	TGCGCCAGCAGTGACCTGGGTGGGGGGAGCCCCGACCACTTTACTTATGGCTACACCTTC	CASSDLGGGSPDHFTYGYTF
NA	NA	TRBJ2-3	TRBV5-1	TGCGCCAGCAGCTTTTGGTGGTCTGGACAGCGAAGCACAGATACGCAGTATTTT	CASSFWWSGQRSTDTQYF
TRBD1	NA	TRBJ1-2	TRBV6-2/TRBV6-3	TGTGCCAGCAGTGACCTTACAGGGGGCGAGTATGGCTACACCTTC	CASSDLTGGEYGYTF
TRBD1	NA	TRBJ1-1	TRBV10-3	TGTGCCATCAGTTTGGATCGGACAGGGAGTGGCACTGAAGCTTTCTTT	CAISLDRTGSGTEAFF
NA	NA	TRBJ2-5	TRBV9	TGTGCCAGCAGCGTAGCTGGGCAGTCTCAAGAGACCCAGTACTTC	CASSVAGQSQETQYF
NA	NA	TRBJ2-5	TRBV18	TGTGCCAGCTCAGCCTGGGTGACGGAAGAGACCCAGTACTTC	CASSAWVTEETQYF
NA	NA	TRBJ2-7	TRBV25-1	TGTGCCAGCAGTGAAACCAAGAGGGGTTCCGAGCAGTACTTC	CASSETKRGSEQYF
NA	NA	TRBJ1-6	TRBV12-3/TRBV12-4	TGTGCCAGCAGTTTGGGCAGGGTAGCCTCACCCCTCCACTTT	CASSLGRVASPLHF
TRBD1	NA	TRBJ2-5	TRBV12-3/TRBV12-4	TGTGCCAGCAGGCCGACAGGGCCAGTCCAAGAGACCCAGTACTTC	CASRPTGPVQETQYF
NA	NA	TRBJ2-7	TRBV6-5	TGTGCCAGCAGTTACAGCCTGGACTACCCATCCTACGAGCAGTACTTC	CASSYSLDYPSYEQYF
NA	few	TRBJ2-1	TRBV2	TGTGCCAGCAGTGAAGGCGATGAGCAGTTCTTC	CASSEGDEQFF
NA	few	TRBJ2-7	TRBV20-1	TGCAGTGCTAGACGGTACACAAACACCCCCTACGAGCAGTACTTC	CSARRYTNTPYEQYF
NA	NA	TRBJ2-4	TRBV28	TGTGCCAGCAGTTTTGAGGAAGCCAAAAACATTCAGTACTTC	CASSFEEAKNIQYF
TRBD2	NA	TRBJ2-5	TRBV6-2/TRBV6-3	TGTGCCAGCTTTCGCGTCAAGCGGGAGAGTAGAAAGACCCAGTACTTC	CASFRVKRESRKTQYF
TRBD1	NA	TRBJ2-2	TRBV28	TGTGCCAGCAGTTCCCGAGGACAGGGGGGGGACACCGGGGAGCTGTTTTTT	CASSSRGQGGDTGELFF
TRBD2	few	TRBJ2-7	TRBV4-2	TGTGCCAGCGGCTCGTCGGGGGGGCAGTACGAGCAGTACTTC	CASGSSGGQYEQYF
TRBD1	few	TRBJ1-1	TRBV29-1	TGCAGCGTTTCCCGACAGGGTGGCACTGAAGCTTTCTTT	CSVSRQGGTEAFF